A selection of T cell receptor beta chains follows, all from one sample in a study of blood T cell repertoires in COVID-19. Sequencing was performed with immunoSEQ multiplex PCR; in TCRdb, only in-frame clones are kept and a portion is missing. The repertoire holds some 300,000 clones, 90% seen once, with approximately 0.98% in the top ten. The sequencing sample was made of peripheral blood. These receptors all come from a woman aged 40 to 50 with COVID-19, enrolled during active disease. CDR3s include the opening cysteine and the closing phenylalanine or tryptophan. D genes are given only for firm matches. Expanded clones get a size class; other rows say once, few or many, or leave the size out.

CDR3 DNA: TGTGCCAGCAGCTCCGACAGGTCGCAGGGGACCGGGGAGCTGTTTTTT
CDR3 protein: CASSSDRSQGTGELFF
V gene: TRBV7-9
J gene: TRBJ2-2
clone size: -
D gene: -

CDR3 DNA: TGTGCCAGCAGCTTGACAGGGGGGCCGAACACTGAAGCTTTCTTT
CDR3 protein: CASSLTGGPNTEAFF
V gene: TRBV13
J gene: TRBJ1-1
clone size: once
D gene: TRBD1

CDR3 DNA: TGTGCCAGCAGTATCCTCGGACAGGGTCTGGTAAATCAGCCCCAGCATTTT
CDR3 protein: CASSILGQGLVNQPQHF
V gene: TRBV28
J gene: TRBJ1-5
clone size: -
D gene: TRBD1

CDR3 DNA: TGTGCCAGCGCCCCTGGACAGGCGAACACTGAAGCTTTCTTT
CDR3 protein: CASAPGQANTEAFF
V gene: TRBV19
J gene: TRBJ1-1
clone size: -
D gene: TRBD1

CDR3 DNA: TGTGCCAGCAGCGTAGATCCCAGCGGGGGTTGGAACGAGCAGTACTTC
CDR3 protein: CASSVDPSGGWNEQYF
V gene: TRBV9
J gene: TRBJ2-7
clone size: -
D gene: TRBD2

CDR3 DNA: TGCGCCAGCAGCGAGGGCGTACGGGGGACTAATGAAAAACTGTTTTTT
CDR3 protein: CASSEGVRGTNEKLFF
V gene: TRBV5-1
J gene: TRBJ1-4
clone size: -
D gene: -

CDR3 DNA: TGTGCCAGTAGTACACAGGAGGGGTACACCATATATTTT
CDR3 protein: CASSTQEGYTIYF
V gene: TRBV19
J gene: TRBJ1-3
clone size: -
D gene: -

CDR3 DNA: TGTGCCAGCAGCAGCCGGGACAGGGGACCGAACACTGAAGCTTTCTTT
CDR3 protein: CASSSRDRGPNTEAFF
V gene: TRBV21-1
J gene: TRBJ1-1
clone size: once
D gene: -

CDR3 DNA: TGTGCCAGCAGCGCAGGCTCTGGAAACACCATATATTTT
CDR3 protein: CASSAGSGNTIYF
V gene: TRBV9
J gene: TRBJ1-3
clone size: -
D gene: -

CDR3 DNA: TGTGCCAGCAGTTCACGGGGAGGCTACGAGCAGTACTTC
CDR3 protein: CASSSRGGYEQYF
V gene: TRBV12-3/TRBV12-4
J gene: TRBJ2-7
clone size: -
D gene: -

CDR3 DNA: TGTGCCAGCAGCTTTTCGGGAGGAGGGGCCAACGTCCTGACTTTC
CDR3 protein: CASSFSGGGANVLTF
V gene: TRBV11-1
J gene: TRBJ2-6
clone size: -
D gene: TRBD2

CDR3 DNA: TGTGCCCTGATTCGGGGGGGCCTTGGAGATACGCAGTATTTT
CDR3 protein: CALIRGGLGDTQYF
V gene: TRBV30
J gene: TRBJ2-3
clone size: -
D gene: TRBD2

CDR3 DNA: TGCGCCAGCAGCTTGGGAATTTCGAGCGGGGGGACCTACGAGCAGTACTTC
CDR3 protein: CASSLGISSGGTYEQYF
V gene: TRBV5-1
J gene: TRBJ2-7
clone size: -
D gene: TRBD2

CDR3 DNA: TGTGCCAGCATCCCGCCGGGACGGACAGATGAGCAGTTCTTC
CDR3 protein: CASIPPGRTDEQFF
V gene: TRBV6-2/TRBV6-3
J gene: TRBJ2-1
clone size: -
D gene: -

CDR3 DNA: TGTGCCAGCGAGACTAACAGGGTAAGGAATGAGCAGTTCTTC
CDR3 protein: CASETNRVRNEQFF
V gene: TRBV7-2
J gene: TRBJ2-1
clone size: few
D gene: -

CDR3 DNA: TGTGCCAGCTCCCAACTCCCAGGATCTCATCAGCCCCAGCATTTT
CDR3 protein: CASSQLPGSHQPQHF
V gene: TRBV18
J gene: TRBJ1-5
clone size: -
D gene: -

CDR3 DNA: TGCGCCAGCAGCTTCGACAGGCCCTTACGAGGTTTCTTT
CDR3 protein: CASSFDRPLRGFF
V gene: TRBV5-1
J gene: TRBJ1-1
clone size: -
D gene: -

CDR3 DNA: TGTGCCAGCAGTTTATACGGACAGGGAAGAAATGGCTACACCTTC
CDR3 protein: CASSLYGQGRNGYTF
V gene: TRBV28
J gene: TRBJ1-2
clone size: -
D gene: TRBD1

CDR3 DNA: TGTGCCACCAGTGACCACCGACAGGGCACCTACGAGCAGTACTTC
CDR3 protein: CATSDHRQGTYEQYF
V gene: TRBV24-1
J gene: TRBJ2-7
clone size: once
D gene: TRBD1

CDR3 DNA: TGTGCCAGCAGCGCGGGGGATGAGCAGTTCTTC
CDR3 protein: CASSAGDEQFF
V gene: TRBV9
J gene: TRBJ2-1
clone size: -
D gene: -

CDR3 DNA: TGCGCCAGCAGCCAGACAAGGACAGACACTGAAGCTTTCTTT
CDR3 protein: CASSQTRTDTEAFF
V gene: TRBV4-3
J gene: TRBJ1-1
clone size: -
D gene: -

CDR3 DNA: TGTGCCTGGAGTCGTGTAGCGGGTGTGGAGACCCAGTACTTC
CDR3 protein: CAWSRVAGVETQYF
V gene: TRBV30
J gene: TRBJ2-5
clone size: -
D gene: TRBD2

CDR3 DNA: TGCGCCAGCAGCTTGGTAGGCAGGGGGAACACTGAAGCTTTCTTT
CDR3 protein: CASSLVGRGNTEAFF
V gene: TRBV5-1
J gene: TRBJ1-1
clone size: -
D gene: -

CDR3 DNA: TGTGCCACCAGTGATAGTCTTGGCGGGAGTATCAACAATGAGCAGTTCTTC
CDR3 protein: CATSDSLGGSINNEQFF
V gene: TRBV24-1
J gene: TRBJ2-1
clone size: -
D gene: TRBD2

CDR3 DNA: TGTGCCAGCAGTAATGACGGACAGTTTTACGAGCAGTACTTC
CDR3 protein: CASSNDGQFYEQYF
V gene: TRBV6-6
J gene: TRBJ2-7
clone size: once
D gene: -

CDR3 DNA: TGTGCCATCAGCGAGCCTCCTCACAGGGTTCCGAACACTGAAGCTTTCTTT
CDR3 protein: CAISEPPHRVPNTEAFF
V gene: TRBV10-3
J gene: TRBJ1-1
clone size: -
D gene: -

CDR3 DNA: TGTGCCATCTTCACACAGGGTTTGGACACTGAAGCTTTCTTT
CDR3 protein: CAIFTQGLDTEAFF
V gene: TRBV28
J gene: TRBJ1-1
clone size: -
D gene: -

CDR3 DNA: TGTGCCAGTAGTGTGCCCAGGGGACAGGGGTATTCACCCCTCCACTTT
CDR3 protein: CASSVPRGQGYSPLHF
V gene: TRBV19
J gene: TRBJ1-6
clone size: -
D gene: TRBD1

CDR3 DNA: TGTGCCAGCAGCTTAGAAGGCGGGAGCTATGGCTACACCTTC
CDR3 protein: CASSLEGGSYGYTF
V gene: TRBV7-9
J gene: TRBJ1-2
clone size: once
D gene: -

CDR3 DNA: TGTGCCAGCAGCTTAATTGGGACAGCCTACACTGAAGCTTTCTTT
CDR3 protein: CASSLIGTAYTEAFF
V gene: TRBV5-4
J gene: TRBJ1-1
clone size: -
D gene: TRBD1

CDR3 DNA: TGTGCCAGCTCACCAGGACAGGGAAACTATGGCTACACCTTC
CDR3 protein: CASSPGQGNYGYTF
V gene: TRBV18
J gene: TRBJ1-2
clone size: -
D gene: TRBD1

CDR3 DNA: TGCAGCGTCGAGGCGGGAGTAAGTGAGCAGTACTTC
CDR3 protein: CSVEAGVSEQYF
V gene: TRBV29-1
J gene: TRBJ2-7
clone size: -
D gene: TRBD2

CDR3 DNA: TGCGCCAGCAGCCCCCTGGGGCAGGGCGGGATGGGTACTGAAGCTTTCTTT
CDR3 protein: CASSPLGQGGMGTEAFF
V gene: TRBV5-1
J gene: TRBJ1-1
clone size: -
D gene: -

CDR3 DNA: TGTGCCAGCAGCTCCGCTCCCTCCGACAGGATACAGAACAATGAGCAGTTCTTC
CDR3 protein: CASSSAPSDRIQNNEQFF
V gene: TRBV7-9
J gene: TRBJ2-1
clone size: -
D gene: -

CDR3 DNA: TGTGCCAGCAGCTTGATAGGGGGCGGCGTCACTGAAGCTTTCTTT
CDR3 protein: CASSLIGGGVTEAFF
V gene: TRBV7-2
J gene: TRBJ1-1
clone size: once
D gene: TRBD1

CDR3 DNA: TGTGCCAGCAGTTACGGACTAGCGGGGGGTACGGTGGAGACCCAGTACTTC
CDR3 protein: CASSYGLAGGTVETQYF
V gene: TRBV6-2/TRBV6-3
J gene: TRBJ2-5
clone size: -
D gene: TRBD2

CDR3 DNA: TGTGCCAGCAGCCAAGGAGGGACAGGGACCTACGAGCAGTACTTC
CDR3 protein: CASSQGGTGTYEQYF
V gene: TRBV3-1/TRBV3-2
J gene: TRBJ2-7
clone size: -
D gene: TRBD1

CDR3 DNA: TGTGCCAGCAGCTCCGGGAGTTCCAGGAATGAGCAGTTCTTC
CDR3 protein: CASSSGSSRNEQFF
V gene: TRBV7-2
J gene: TRBJ2-1
clone size: -
D gene: -

CDR3 DNA: TGTGCCAGCATACGATCTAACGCGGGGGCGCCGCAAGAGACCCAGTACTTC
CDR3 protein: CASIRSNAGAPQETQYF
V gene: TRBV9
J gene: TRBJ2-5
clone size: -
D gene: -

CDR3 DNA: TGTGCCAGCAGCATCTACCGTAGGACTAGCGGGAGGGCCAATCCCAATGAGCAGTTCTTC
CDR3 protein: CASSIYRRTSGRANPNEQFF
V gene: TRBV13
J gene: TRBJ2-1
clone size: -
D gene: TRBD2

CDR3 DNA: TGTGCCAGCAGCCCGGACAGGGGCGGCGAGCAGTACTTC
CDR3 protein: CASSPDRGGEQYF
V gene: TRBV11-2
J gene: TRBJ2-7
clone size: few
D gene: TRBD1